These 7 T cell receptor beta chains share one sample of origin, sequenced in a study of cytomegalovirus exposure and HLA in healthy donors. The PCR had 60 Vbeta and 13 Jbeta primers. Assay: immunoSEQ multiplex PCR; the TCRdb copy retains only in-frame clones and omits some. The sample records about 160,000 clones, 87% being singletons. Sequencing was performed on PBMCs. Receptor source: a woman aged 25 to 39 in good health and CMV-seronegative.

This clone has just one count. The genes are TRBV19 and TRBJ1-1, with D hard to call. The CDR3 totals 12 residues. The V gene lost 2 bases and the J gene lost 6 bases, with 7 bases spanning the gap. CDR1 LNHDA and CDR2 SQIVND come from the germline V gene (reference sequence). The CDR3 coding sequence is TGTGCCAGTAGTATACCCCGCGCTGAAGCTTTCTTT. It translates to CASSIPRAEAFF.

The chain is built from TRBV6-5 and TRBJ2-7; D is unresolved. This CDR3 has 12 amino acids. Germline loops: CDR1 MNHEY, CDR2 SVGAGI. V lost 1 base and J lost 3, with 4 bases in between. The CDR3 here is CASSYYGYEQYF. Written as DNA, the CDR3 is TGTGCCAGCAGTTACTACGGCTACGAGCAGTACTTC.

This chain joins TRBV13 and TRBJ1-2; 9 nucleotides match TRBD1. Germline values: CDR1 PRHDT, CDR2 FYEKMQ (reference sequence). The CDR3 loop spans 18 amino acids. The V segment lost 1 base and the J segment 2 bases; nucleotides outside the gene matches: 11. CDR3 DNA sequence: TGTGCCAGCAGCTTAGAGGCGCCGGGACAGGGTGTAAACTATGGCTACACCTTC. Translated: CASSLEAPGQGVNYGYTF.

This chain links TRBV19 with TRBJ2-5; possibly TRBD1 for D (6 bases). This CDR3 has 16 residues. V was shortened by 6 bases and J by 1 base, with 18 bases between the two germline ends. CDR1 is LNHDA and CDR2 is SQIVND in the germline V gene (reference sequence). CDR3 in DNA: TGTGCCAGTAGCCCCGAGGGGGTTAGCGTCCAAGAGACCCAGTACTTC. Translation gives CASSPEGVSVQETQYF. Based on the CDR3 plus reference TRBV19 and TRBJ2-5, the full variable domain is DGGITQSPKYLFRKEGQNVTLSCEQNLNHDAMYWYRQDPGQGLRLIYYSQIVNDFQKGDIAEGYSVSREKKESFPLTVTSAQKNPTAFYLCASSPEGVSVQETQYFGPGTRLLVL.

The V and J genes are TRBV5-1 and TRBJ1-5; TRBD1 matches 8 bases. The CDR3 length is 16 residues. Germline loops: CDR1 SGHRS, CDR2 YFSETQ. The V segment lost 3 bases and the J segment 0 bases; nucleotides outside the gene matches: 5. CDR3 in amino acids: CASSYDRGTSNQPQHF. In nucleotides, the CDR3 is TGCGCCAGCAGCTATGACAGGGGCACTAGCAATCAGCCCCAGCATTTT. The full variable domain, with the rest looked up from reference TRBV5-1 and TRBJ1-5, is KAGVTQTPRYLIKTRGQQVTLSCSPISGHRSVSWYQQTPGQGLQFLFEYFSETQRNKGNFPGRFSGRQFSNSRSEMNVSTLELGDSALYLCASSYDRGTSNQPQHFGDGTRLSIL.

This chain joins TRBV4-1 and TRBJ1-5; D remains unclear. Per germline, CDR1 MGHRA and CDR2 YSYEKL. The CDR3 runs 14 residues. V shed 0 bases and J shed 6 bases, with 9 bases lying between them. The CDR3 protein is CASSQDPRGQPQHF. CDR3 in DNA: TGCGCCAGCAGCCAAGATCCGCGAGGTCAGCCCCAGCATTTT.

In nucleotides, the CDR3 is TGTGCCAGCAGCTTACACCGTGGGGGGGGCAATCAGCCCCAGCATTTT. It translates to CASSLHRGGGNQPQHF. J is TRBJ1-5 and V is TRBV7-2; possible D gene TRBD1, 5 bases. CDR3 length: 16 amino acids. Germline V gene sequence: CDR1 SGHTA, CDR2 FQGNSA. Trimming took off 2 bases at V and 2 bases at J, with 13 bases between the two ends.